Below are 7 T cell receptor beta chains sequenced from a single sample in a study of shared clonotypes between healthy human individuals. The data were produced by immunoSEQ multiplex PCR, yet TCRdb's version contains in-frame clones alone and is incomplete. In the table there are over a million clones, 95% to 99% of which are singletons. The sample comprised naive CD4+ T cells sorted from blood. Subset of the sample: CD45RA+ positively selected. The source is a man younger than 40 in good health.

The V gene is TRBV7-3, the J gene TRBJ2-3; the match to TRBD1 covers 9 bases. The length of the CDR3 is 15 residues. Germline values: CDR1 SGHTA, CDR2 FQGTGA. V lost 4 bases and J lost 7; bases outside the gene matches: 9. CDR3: CASSSGQGAFNTQYF. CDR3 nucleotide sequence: TGTGCCAGCAGCTCGGGACAGGGAGCTTTTAATACGCAGTATTTT.

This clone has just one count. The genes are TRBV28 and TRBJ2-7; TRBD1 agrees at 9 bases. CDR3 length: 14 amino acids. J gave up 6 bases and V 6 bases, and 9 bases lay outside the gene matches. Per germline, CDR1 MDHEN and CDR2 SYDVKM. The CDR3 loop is CASSPWDRALEQYF. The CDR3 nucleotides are TGTGCCAGCAGCCCTTGGGACAGGGCACTCGAGCAGTACTTC.

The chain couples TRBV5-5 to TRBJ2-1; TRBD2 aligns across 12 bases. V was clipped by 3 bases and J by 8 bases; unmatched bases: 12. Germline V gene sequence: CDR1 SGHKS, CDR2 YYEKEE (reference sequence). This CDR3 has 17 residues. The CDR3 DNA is TGTGCCAGCAGCTCTCAACCGCTAGCGGGAGGGCCTGATGAGCAGTTCTTC. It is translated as CASSSQPLAGGPDEQFF.

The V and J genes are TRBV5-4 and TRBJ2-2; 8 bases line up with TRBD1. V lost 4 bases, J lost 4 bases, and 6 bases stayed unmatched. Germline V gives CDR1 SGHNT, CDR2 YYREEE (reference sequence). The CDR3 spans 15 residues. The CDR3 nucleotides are TGTGCCAGCAGCCCGGACAGGGTTGGCACCGGGGAGCTGTTTTTT. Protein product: CASSPDRVGTGELFF.

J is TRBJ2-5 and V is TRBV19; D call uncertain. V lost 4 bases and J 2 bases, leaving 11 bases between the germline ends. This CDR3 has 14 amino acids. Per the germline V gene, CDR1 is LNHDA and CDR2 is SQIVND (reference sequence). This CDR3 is CASSTRVKQETQYF. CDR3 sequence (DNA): TGTGCCAGTAGTACCCGGGTTAAACAAGAGACCCAGTACTTC.

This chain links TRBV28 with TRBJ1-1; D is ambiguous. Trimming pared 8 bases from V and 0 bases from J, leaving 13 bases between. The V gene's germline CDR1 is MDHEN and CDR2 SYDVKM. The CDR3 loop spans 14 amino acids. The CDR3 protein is CASGNSRMNTEAFF. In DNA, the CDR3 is TGTGCCAGCGGAAACAGTAGGATGAACACTGAAGCTTTCTTT.

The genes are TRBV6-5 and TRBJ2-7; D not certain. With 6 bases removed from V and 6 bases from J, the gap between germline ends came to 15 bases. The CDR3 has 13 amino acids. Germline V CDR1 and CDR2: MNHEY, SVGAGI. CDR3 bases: TGTGCCAGCAGACGGATTTCAGGCCTCGAGCAGTACTTC. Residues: CASRRISGLEQYF.